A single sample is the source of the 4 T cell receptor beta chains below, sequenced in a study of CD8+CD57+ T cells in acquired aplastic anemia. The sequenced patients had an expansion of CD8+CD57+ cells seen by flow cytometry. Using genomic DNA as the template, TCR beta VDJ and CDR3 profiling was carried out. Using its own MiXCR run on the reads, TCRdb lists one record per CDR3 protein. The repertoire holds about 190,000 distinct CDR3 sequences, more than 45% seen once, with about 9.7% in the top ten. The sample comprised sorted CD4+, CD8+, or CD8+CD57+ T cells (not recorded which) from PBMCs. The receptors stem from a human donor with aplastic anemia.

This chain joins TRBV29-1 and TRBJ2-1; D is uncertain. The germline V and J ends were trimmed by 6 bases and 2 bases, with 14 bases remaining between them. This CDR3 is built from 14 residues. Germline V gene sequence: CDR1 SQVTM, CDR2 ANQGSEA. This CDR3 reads CSVPGRPAYNEQFF. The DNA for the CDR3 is TGCAGCGTCCCCGGTCGACCCGCCTACAATGAGCAGTTCTTC.

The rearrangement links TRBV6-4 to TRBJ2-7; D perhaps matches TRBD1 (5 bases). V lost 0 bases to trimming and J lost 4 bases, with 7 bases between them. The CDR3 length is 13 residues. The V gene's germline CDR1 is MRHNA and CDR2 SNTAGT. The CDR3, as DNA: TGTGCCAGCAGTGACTCGGCAGGGTACGAGCAGTACTTC. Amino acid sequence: CASSDSAGYEQYF.

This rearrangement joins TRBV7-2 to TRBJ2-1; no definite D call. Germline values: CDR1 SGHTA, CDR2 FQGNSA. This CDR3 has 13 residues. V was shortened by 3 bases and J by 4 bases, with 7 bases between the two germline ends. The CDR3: CASSFEPYNEQFF. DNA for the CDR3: TGTGCCAGCAGCTTCGAACCTTACAATGAGCAGTTCTTC.

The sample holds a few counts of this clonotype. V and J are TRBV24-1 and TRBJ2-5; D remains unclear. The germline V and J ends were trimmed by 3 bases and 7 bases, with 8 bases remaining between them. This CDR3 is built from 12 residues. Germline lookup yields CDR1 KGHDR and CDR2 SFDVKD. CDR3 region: CATSDQSGTQYF. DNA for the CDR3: TGTGCCACCAGTGATCAGTCCGGGACCCAGTACTTC.